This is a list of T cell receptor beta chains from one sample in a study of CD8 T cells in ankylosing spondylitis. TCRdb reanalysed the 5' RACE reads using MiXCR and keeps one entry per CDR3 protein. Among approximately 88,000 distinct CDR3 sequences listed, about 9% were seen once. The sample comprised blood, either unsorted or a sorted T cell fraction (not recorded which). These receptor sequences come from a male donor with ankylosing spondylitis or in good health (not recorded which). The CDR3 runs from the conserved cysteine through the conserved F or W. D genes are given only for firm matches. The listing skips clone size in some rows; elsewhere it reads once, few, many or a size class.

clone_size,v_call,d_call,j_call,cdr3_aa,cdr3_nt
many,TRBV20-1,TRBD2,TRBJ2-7,CSARVSGGEFNEQYF,TGCAGTGCTAGAGTCAGCGGGGGCGAGTTTAACGAGCAGTACTTC
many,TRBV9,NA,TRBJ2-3,CASSDPPDTQYF,TGTGCCAGCAGCGACCCACCAGATACGCAGTATTTT
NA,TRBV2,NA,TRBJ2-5,CASKQGRGETQYF,TGTGCCAGCAAACAGGGACGCGGAGAGACCCAGTACTTC
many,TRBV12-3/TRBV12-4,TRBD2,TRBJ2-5,CASNKRGQETQYF,TGTGCCAGCAATAAGCGGGGACAAGAGACCCAGTACTTC
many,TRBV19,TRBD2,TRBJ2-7,CASTLAGGDYEQYF,TGTGCCAGTACCCTAGCGGGGGGGGACTACGAGCAGTACTTC
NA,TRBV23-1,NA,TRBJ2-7,CASSLNSGHEQYF,TGCGCCAGCAGTCTGAACTCGGGGCACGAGCAGTACTTC
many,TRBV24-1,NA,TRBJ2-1,CATSRPPSGPYNEQFF,TGTGCCACCAGTCGTCCCCCCTCGGGGCCGTACAATGAGCAGTTCTTC
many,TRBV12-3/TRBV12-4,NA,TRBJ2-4,CASSLALGLAKNIQYF,TGTGCCAGCAGTTTGGCCCTAGGTTTAGCCAAAAACATTCAGTACTTC
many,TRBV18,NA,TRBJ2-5,CASSSGLQETQYF,TGTGCCAGCTCATCGGGCCTCCAAGAGACCCAGTACTTC
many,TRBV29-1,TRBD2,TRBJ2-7,CSVEGGGEQYF,TGCAGCGTTGAAGGGGGGGGCGAGCAGTACTTC
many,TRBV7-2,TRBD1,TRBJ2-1,CASSRDRVSYNEQFF,TGTGCCAGCAGCCGAGACAGGGTATCCTACAATGAGCAGTTCTTC
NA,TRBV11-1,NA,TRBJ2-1,CASSTLVNQPNEQFF,TGTGCCAGCAGCACACTAGTCAATCAGCCCAATGAGCAGTTCTTC
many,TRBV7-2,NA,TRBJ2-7,CASSLVAGDYEQYF,TGTGCCAGCAGCTTGGTGGCAGGGGACTACGAGCAGTACTTC
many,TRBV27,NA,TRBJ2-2,CASSLLGGQGTGELFF,TGTGCCAGCAGTTTGTTGGGGGGGCAAGGCACCGGGGAGCTGTTTTTT
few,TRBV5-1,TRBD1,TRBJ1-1,CASSFSTQGAGTEAFF,TGCGCCAGCAGCTTCTCCACTCAGGGGGCTGGCACTGAAGCTTTCTTT
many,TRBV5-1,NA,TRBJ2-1,CASSLEGPYTLSNEQFF,TGCGCCAGCAGCTTGGAGGGGCCGTATACTCTATCCAATGAGCAGTTCTTC
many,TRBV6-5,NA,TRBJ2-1,CASSYRDSSYNEQFF,TGTGCCAGCAGTTACCGTGACAGCTCCTACAATGAGCAGTTCTTC
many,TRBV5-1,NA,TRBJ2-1,CASSLELGRQFF,TGCGCCAGCAGCTTGGAGCTAGGTCGACAGTTCTTC
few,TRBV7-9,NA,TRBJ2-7,CASSVAAALSSYEQYF,TGTGCCAGCAGCGTAGCGGCCGCCTTAAGCTCCTACGAGCAGTACTTC
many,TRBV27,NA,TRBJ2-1,CASSLSRSQNEQFF,TGTGCCAGCAGTTTATCGAGGTCACAGAACGAGCAGTTCTTC
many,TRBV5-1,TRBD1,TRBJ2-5,CASSWRTGDLRETQYF,TGCGCCAGCAGCTGGAGGACAGGGGACCTTCGGGAGACCCAGTACTTC
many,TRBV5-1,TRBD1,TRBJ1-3,CASSGTGASGNTIYF,TGCGCCAGCAGCGGGACAGGGGCCTCTGGAAACACCATATATTTT
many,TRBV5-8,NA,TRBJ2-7,CASSSPGQPNYEQYF,TGTGCCAGCAGCTCCCCCGGGCAGCCAAACTACGAGCAGTACTTC
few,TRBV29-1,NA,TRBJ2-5,CSVGGEETQYF,TGCAGCGTTGGAGGGGAGGAGACCCAGTACTTC
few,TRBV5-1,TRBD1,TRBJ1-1,CASSLVGQAGTEAFF,TGCGCCAGCAGCTTGGTTGGACAGGCAGGCACTGAAGCTTTCTTT
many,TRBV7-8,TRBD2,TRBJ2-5,CASRASGVFSLIQETQYF,TGTGCCAGCAGAGCTAGCGGGGTATTCTCCCTAATCCAAGAGACCCAGTACTTC
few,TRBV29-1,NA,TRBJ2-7,CSGGSGQAYEQYF,TGCAGCGGAGGTAGCGGACAGGCCTACGAGCAGTACTTC
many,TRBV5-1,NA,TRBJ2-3,CASSLTAGVTDTQYF,TGCGCCAGCAGCTTAACGGCAGGTGTCACAGATACGCAGTATTTT
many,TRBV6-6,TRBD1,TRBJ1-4,CASSYRDRGHEKLFF,TGTGCCAGCAGTTACAGGGACAGGGGACATGAAAAACTGTTTTTT
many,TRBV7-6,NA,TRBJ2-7,CASSFGTRPSYEQYF,TGTGCCAGCAGCTTCGGCACCCGACCCTCCTACGAGCAGTACTTC
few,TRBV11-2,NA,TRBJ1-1,CASSLGRAVLNTEAFF,TGTGCCAGCAGCTTAGGTCGGGCAGTATTGAACACTGAAGCTTTCTTT
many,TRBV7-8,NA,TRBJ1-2,CASSLAGGRRGYTF,TGTGCCAGCAGCTTAGCAGGAGGTCGGAGAGGCTACACCTTC
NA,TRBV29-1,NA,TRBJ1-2,CSVVGGNGYTF,TGCAGCGTTGTGGGGGGTAATGGCTACACCTTC
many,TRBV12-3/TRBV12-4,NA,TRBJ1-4,CASSNGANEKLFF,TGTGCCAGCAGTAACGGGGCTAATGAAAAACTGTTTTTT
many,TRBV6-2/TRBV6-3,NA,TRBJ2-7,CASTHHRAYEQYF,TGTGCCAGCACCCATCACAGGGCGTACGAGCAGTACTTC
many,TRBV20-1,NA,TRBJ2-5,CSARRQEPRETQYF,TGCAGTGCTAGAAGGCAGGAGCCACGGGAGACCCAGTACTTC
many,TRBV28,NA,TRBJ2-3,CASSPAGSIGADTQYF,TGTGCCAGCAGCCCCGCAGGGAGCATCGGGGCAGATACGCAGTATTTT
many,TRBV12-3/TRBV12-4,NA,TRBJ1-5,CASSLVGASNQPQHF,TGTGCCAGCAGTTTAGTAGGGGCTAGCAATCAGCCCCAGCATTTT
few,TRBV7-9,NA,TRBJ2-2,CASSSIRGMGTGELFF,TGTGCCAGCAGCTCAATCAGGGGTATGGGTACCGGGGAGCTGTTTTTT
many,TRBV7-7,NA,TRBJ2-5,CASSLLGFQETQYF,TGTGCTAGCAGCCTCCTAGGGTTCCAAGAGACCCAGTACTTC
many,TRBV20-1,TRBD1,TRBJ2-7,CSALDVGGVRDYEQYF,TGCAGTGCCCTCGATGTAGGGGGCGTTCGTGACTACGAGCAGTACTTC
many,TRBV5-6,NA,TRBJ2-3,CASSRGGLADTQYF,TGTGCCAGCAGCAGGGGGGGGCTGGCAGATACGCAGTATTTT
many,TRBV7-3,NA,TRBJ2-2,CASSPNQRNTGELFF,TGTGCCAGCAGCCCTAACCAGCGGAACACCGGGGAGCTGTTTTTT
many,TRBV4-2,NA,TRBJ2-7,CASSQDFGSSYEQYF,TGTGCCAGCAGCCAAGATTTCGGCAGCTCCTACGAGCAGTACTTC
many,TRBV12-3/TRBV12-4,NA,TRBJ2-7,CASSLFLSYEQYF,TGTGCCAGCAGTTTGTTCCTTTCCTACGAGCAGTACTTC
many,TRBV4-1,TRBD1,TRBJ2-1,CASSQGTGPYEQFF,TGCGCCAGCAGCCAAGGGACAGGGCCCTATGAGCAGTTCTTC
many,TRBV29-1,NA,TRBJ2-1,CSVEGNNEQFF,TGCAGCGTAGAGGGGAACAATGAGCAGTTCTTC